Below are 3 T cell receptor beta chains sequenced from a single sample in a study of blood T cell repertoires in COVID-19. Only in-frame clones appear in the TCRdb table, and some are missing; sequencing was by immunoSEQ multiplex PCR. This sample has some 250,000 clones, with over 80% found just once. Sequencing used PBMCs or T cells enriched from blood (not recorded which). These receptors were collected from a human donor in a cohort exposed to, infected with or recovered from COVID-19 (not recorded which). The donor label of this sample is uncertain.

As for this clone: Other nucleotide sequences from this sample produce the same CDR3. The chain couples TRBV7-2 to TRBJ1-5; D is unclear. V was clipped by 5 bases and J by 2 bases, with 10 bases between them. This CDR3 comprises 14 residues. Per the germline V gene, CDR1 is SGHTA and CDR2 is FQGNSA. In DNA, the CDR3 is TGTGCCAGCAGCCTAGAGAGGGGCAATCAGCCCCAGCATTTT. It codes for CASSLERGNQPQHF.

This clone was seen just once. This rearrangement joins TRBV11-2 to TRBJ1-5; D uncertain. CDR3 size: 13 residues. The V gene's germline CDR1 is SGHAT and CDR2 FQNNGV. The V end lost 3 bases, the J end lost 4 bases, and 7 bases lay between the germline ends. In DNA, the CDR3 is TGTGCCAGCAGCTTGGCGGTTAATCAGCCCCAGCATTTT. Its translation is CASSLAVNQPQHF.

V and J are TRBV19 and TRBJ2-7; TRBD1 might be the D (5 bases). From germline, CDR1 is LNHDA and CDR2 SQIVND (reference sequence). The CDR3 extends over 14 amino acids. V was pared by 5 bases and J by 0 bases, with 11 bases between. CDR3 nucleotides: TGTGCCAGTAGTGAAGACAGATCCTCCTACGAGCAGTACTTC. Translation gives CASSEDRSSYEQYF.